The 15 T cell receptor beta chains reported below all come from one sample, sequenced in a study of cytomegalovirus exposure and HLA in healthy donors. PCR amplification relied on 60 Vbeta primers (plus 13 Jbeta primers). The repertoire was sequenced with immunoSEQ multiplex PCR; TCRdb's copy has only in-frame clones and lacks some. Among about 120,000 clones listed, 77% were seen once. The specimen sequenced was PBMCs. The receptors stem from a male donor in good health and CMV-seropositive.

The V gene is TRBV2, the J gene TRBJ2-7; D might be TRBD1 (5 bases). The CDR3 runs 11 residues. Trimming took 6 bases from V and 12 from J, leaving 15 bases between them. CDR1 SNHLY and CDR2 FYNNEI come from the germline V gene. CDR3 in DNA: TGTGCCAGCAGCTGGCGGCAGGGTTCGTACTTC. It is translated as CASSWRQGSYF.

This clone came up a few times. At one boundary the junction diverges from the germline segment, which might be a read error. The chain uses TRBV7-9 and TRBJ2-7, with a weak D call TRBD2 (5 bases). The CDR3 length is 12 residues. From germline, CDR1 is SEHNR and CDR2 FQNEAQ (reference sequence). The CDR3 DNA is TGTTCCAGCAGCAAAGGAGGCTACGAGCAGTACTTC. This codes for CSSSKGGYEQYF.

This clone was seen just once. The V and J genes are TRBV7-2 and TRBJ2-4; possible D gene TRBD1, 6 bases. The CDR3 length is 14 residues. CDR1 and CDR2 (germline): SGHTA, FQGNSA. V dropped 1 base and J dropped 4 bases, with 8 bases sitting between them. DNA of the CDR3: TGTGCCAGCAGCTTAGACAGGGCGAAAAACATTCAGTACTTC. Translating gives CASSLDRAKNIQYF.

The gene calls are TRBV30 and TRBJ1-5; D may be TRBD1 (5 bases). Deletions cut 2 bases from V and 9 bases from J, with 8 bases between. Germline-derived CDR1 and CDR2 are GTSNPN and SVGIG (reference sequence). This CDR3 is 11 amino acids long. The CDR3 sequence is CAWSTQGPQHF. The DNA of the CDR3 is TGTGCCTGGAGTACCCAGGGGCCCCAGCATTTT.

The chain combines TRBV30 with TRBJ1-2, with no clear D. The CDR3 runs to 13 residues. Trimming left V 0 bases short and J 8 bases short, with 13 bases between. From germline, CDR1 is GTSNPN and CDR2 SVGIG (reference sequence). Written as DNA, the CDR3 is TGTGCCTGGAGTGTTGGAGGGAGATACGGCTACACCTTC. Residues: CAWSVGGRYGYTF.

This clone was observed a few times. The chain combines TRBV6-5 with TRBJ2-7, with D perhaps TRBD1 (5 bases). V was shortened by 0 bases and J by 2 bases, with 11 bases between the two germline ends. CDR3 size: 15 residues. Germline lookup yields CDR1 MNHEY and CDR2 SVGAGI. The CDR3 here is CASSYSIQGTYEQYF. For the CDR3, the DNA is TGTGCCAGCAGTTACTCGATCCAGGGTACCTACGAGCAGTACTTC.

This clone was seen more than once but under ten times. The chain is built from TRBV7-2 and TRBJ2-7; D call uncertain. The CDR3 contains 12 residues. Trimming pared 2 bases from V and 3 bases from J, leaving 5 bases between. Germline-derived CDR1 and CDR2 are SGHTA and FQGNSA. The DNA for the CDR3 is TGTGCCAGCAGCTTAAATTACTACGAGCAGTACTTC. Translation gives CASSLNYYEQYF.

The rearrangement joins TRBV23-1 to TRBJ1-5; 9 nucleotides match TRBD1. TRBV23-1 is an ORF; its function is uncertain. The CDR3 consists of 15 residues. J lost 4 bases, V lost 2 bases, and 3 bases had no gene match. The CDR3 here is CASSQKGTGNQPQHF. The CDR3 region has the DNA TGCGCCAGCAGTCAAAAAGGGACAGGGAATCAGCCCCAGCATTTT.

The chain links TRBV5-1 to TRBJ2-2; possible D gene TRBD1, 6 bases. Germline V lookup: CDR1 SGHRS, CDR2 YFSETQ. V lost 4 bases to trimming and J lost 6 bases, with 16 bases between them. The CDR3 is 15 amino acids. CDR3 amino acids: CASSARTEKAGELFF. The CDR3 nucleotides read TGCGCCAGCAGCGCCCGGACAGAAAAGGCCGGGGAGCTGTTTTTT. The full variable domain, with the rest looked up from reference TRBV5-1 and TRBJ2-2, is KAGVTQTPRYLIKTRGQQVTLSCSPISGHRSVSWYQQTPGQGLQFLFEYFSETQRNKGNFPGRFSGRQFSNSRSEMNVSTLELGDSALYLCASSARTEKAGELFFGEGSRLTVL.

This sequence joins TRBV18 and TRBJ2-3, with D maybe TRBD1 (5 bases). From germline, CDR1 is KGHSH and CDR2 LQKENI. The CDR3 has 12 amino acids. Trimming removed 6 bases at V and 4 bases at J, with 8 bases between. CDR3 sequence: CASSEGADTQYF. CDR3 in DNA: TGTGCCAGCTCCGAAGGGGCAGATACGCAGTATTTT.

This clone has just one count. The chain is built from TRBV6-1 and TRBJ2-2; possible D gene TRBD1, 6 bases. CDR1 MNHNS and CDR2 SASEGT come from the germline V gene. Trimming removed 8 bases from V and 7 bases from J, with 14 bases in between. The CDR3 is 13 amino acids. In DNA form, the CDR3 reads TGTGCCAGCCACAGGGAAAGGGTCGGGGAGCTGTTTTTT. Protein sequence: CASHRERVGELFF.

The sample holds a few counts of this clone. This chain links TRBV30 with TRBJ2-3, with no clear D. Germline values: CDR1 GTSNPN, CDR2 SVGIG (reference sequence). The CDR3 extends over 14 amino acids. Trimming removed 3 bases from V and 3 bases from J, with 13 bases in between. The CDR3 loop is CAWSLLMRTDTQYF. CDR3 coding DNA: TGTGCCTGGAGCCTCCTAATGAGAACAGATACGCAGTATTTT.

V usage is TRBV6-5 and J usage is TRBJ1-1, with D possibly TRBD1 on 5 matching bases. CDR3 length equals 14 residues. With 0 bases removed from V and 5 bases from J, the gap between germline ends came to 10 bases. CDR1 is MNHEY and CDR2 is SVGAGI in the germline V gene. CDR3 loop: CASSYSKGWTEAFF. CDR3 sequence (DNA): TGTGCCAGCAGTTACTCAAAGGGGTGGACTGAAGCTTTCTTT.

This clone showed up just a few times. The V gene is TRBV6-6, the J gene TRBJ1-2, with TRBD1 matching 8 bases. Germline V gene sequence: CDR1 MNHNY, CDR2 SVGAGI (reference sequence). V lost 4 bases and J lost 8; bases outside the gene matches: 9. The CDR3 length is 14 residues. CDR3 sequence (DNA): TGTGCCAGCAGTTCGGAGGGACAGGATAAAGGCTACACCTTC. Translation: CASSSEGQDKGYTF.

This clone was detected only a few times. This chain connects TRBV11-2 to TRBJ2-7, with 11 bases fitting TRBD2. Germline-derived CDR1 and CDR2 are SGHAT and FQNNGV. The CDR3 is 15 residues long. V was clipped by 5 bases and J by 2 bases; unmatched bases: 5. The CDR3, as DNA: TGTGCCAGCAGCCAAAGACTAGCGGGGACCTACGAGCAGTACTTC. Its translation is CASSQRLAGTYEQYF.